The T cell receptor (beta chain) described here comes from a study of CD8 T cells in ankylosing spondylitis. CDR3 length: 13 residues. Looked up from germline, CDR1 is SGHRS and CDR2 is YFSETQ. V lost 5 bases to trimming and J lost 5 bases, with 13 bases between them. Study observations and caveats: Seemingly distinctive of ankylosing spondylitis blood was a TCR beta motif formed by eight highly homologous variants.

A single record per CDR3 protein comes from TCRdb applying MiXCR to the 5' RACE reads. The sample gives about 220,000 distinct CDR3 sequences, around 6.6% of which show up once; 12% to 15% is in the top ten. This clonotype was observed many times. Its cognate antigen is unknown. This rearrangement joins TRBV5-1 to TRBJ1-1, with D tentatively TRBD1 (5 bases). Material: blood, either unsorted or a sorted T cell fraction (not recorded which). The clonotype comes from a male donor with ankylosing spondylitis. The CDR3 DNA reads TGCGCCAGCAGTAACGGGGGGGTAACTGAAGCTTTCTTT. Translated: CASSNGGVTEAFF.